The rows below give T cell receptor beta chains drawn from one sample of a study of post-analysis software for immune sequencing data. TCRdb re-called the PCR reads through MiXCR, storing one row per CDR3 protein. The table shows 750,000 to 900,000 distinct CDR3 sequences, with just over 45% occurring only once. Input material: blood. Receptor source: a girl aged 10 to 17 with multiple sclerosis. CDR3s include the opening cysteine and the closing phenylalanine or tryptophan. The order of the fields is V gene, CDR3 length, J gene, D gene, clone size, CDR3 protein, CDR3 DNA. A D gene is named only where the DNA matches it firmly. The size of a clone is reported for some rows only, either as once, few or many, or as a class for expanded clones.

v_gene: TRBV7-2; len: 16; j_gene: TRBJ2-3; d_gene: NA; abundance: few; CDR3aa: CASSFPPGGNTDTQYF; CDR3nt: TGTGCCAGCAGCTTTCCTCCGGGCGGGAACACAGATACGCAGTATTTT
v_gene: TRBV6-2/TRBV6-3; len: 15; j_gene: TRBJ1-2; d_gene: TRBD1; abundance: once; CDR3aa: CASSRTGLRNYGYTF; CDR3nt: TGTGCCAGCAGTCGGACAGGGCTTAGGAACTATGGCTACACCTTC
v_gene: TRBV27; len: 16; j_gene: TRBJ2-6; d_gene: NA; abundance: NA; CDR3aa: CASSRGLGTGANVLTF; CDR3nt: TGTGCCAGCAGCCGGGGTTTGGGGACTGGGGCCAACGTCCTGACTTTC
v_gene: TRBV29-1; len: 13; j_gene: TRBJ1-3; d_gene: NA; abundance: NA; CDR3aa: CSVRQSSGNTIYF; CDR3nt: TGCAGCGTAAGACAGAGCTCTGGAAACACCATATATTTT
v_gene: TRBV12-3/TRBV12-4; len: 16; j_gene: TRBJ2-5; d_gene: NA; abundance: once; CDR3aa: CASSPNRGGRRETQYF; CDR3nt: TGTGCCAGCAGTCCGAACCGGGGTGGTAGGCGAGAGACCCAGTACTTC
v_gene: TRBV20-1; len: 17; j_gene: TRBJ2-5; d_gene: TRBD1; abundance: few; CDR3aa: CSARDLPQGAHKETQYF; CDR3nt: TGCAGTGCTAGAGATCTGCCACAGGGGGCGCACAAAGAGACCCAGTACTTC
v_gene: TRBV29-1; len: 13; j_gene: TRBJ2-4; d_gene: NA; abundance: NA; CDR3aa: CSVVVLGKNIQYF; CDR3nt: TGCAGCGTTGTGGTGTTAGGCAAAAACATTCAGTACTTC
v_gene: TRBV6-6; len: 15; j_gene: TRBJ2-7; d_gene: TRBD2; abundance: NA; CDR3aa: CASTPRTSSSYEQYF; CDR3nt: TGTGCCAGCACCCCCAGGACTAGCAGTTCCTACGAGCAGTACTTC
v_gene: TRBV5-5; len: 17; j_gene: TRBJ2-5; d_gene: NA; abundance: NA; CDR3aa: CASSLSPGTPGGETQYF; CDR3nt: TGTGCCAGCAGCTTGTCTCCGGGGACTCCAGGAGGGGAGACCCAGTACTTC
v_gene: TRBV5-6; len: 13; j_gene: TRBJ2-7; d_gene: NA; abundance: NA; CDR3aa: CASSFSNVYEQYF; CDR3nt: TGTGCCAGCAGCTTTTCGAATGTCTACGAGCAGTACTTC
v_gene: TRBV6-2/TRBV6-3; len: 15; j_gene: TRBJ2-7; d_gene: NA; abundance: NA; CDR3aa: CASSYPLQGSYEQYF; CDR3nt: TGTGCCAGCAGTTATCCTCTACAGGGCTCCTACGAGCAGTACTTC
v_gene: TRBV29-1; len: 13; j_gene: TRBJ2-7; d_gene: NA; abundance: NA; CDR3aa: CSVEVIAYNEQYF; CDR3nt: TGCAGCGTTGAAGTAATAGCCTACAATGAGCAGTACTTC
v_gene: TRBV7-2; len: 16; j_gene: TRBJ2-1; d_gene: NA; abundance: few; CDR3aa: CASSLRGPPYYNEQFF; CDR3nt: TGTGCCAGCAGCTTACGAGGACCCCCCTACTACAATGAGCAGTTCTTC
v_gene: TRBV20-1; len: 14; j_gene: TRBJ2-3; d_gene: NA; abundance: NA; CDR3aa: CSARAWERTDTQYF; CDR3nt: TGCAGTGCTAGAGCTTGGGAGAGAACAGATACGCAGTATTTT
v_gene: TRBV4-1; len: 14; j_gene: TRBJ2-3; d_gene: NA; abundance: NA; CDR3aa: CASSPTSETDTQYF; CDR3nt: TGCGCCAGCAGCCCGACGAGCGAAACAGATACGCAGTATTTT
v_gene: TRBV6-5; len: 16; j_gene: TRBJ2-7; d_gene: NA; abundance: few; CDR3aa: CASSFTLQDFSYEQYF; CDR3nt: TGTGCCAGCAGTTTCACGCTACAGGATTTCTCCTACGAGCAGTACTTC
v_gene: TRBV7-2; len: 13; j_gene: TRBJ2-4; d_gene: TRBD2; abundance: NA; CDR3aa: CASSPYPLAEQYF; CDR3nt: TGTGCCAGCAGCCCCTACCCACTAGCGGAGCAGTACTTC
v_gene: TRBV9; len: 17; j_gene: TRBJ2-5; d_gene: NA; abundance: NA; CDR3aa: CASSRDPGPQTGETQYF; CDR3nt: TGTGCCAGCAGCCGCGACCCGGGACCTCAAACGGGAGAGACCCAGTACTTC
v_gene: TRBV24-1; len: 12; j_gene: TRBJ1-2; d_gene: TRBD1; abundance: NA; CDR3aa: CAINDREGGYTF; CDR3nt: TGTGCCATCAACGACAGGGAGGGTGGCTACACCTTC
v_gene: TRBV2; len: 13; j_gene: TRBJ1-5; d_gene: NA; abundance: NA; CDR3aa: CASSAQDRQPQHF; CDR3nt: TGTGCCAGCAGTGCTCAGGATCGACAGCCCCAGCATTTT
v_gene: TRBV7-9; len: 13; j_gene: TRBJ2-7; d_gene: NA; abundance: few; CDR3aa: CASSPFIGGEQYF; CDR3nt: TGTGCCAGCAGCCCCTTCATCGGAGGCGAGCAGTACTTC
v_gene: TRBV7-2; len: 14; j_gene: TRBJ1-2; d_gene: TRBD1; abundance: NA; CDR3aa: CASSLLTGGYGYTF; CDR3nt: TGTGCCAGCAGCCTATTGACAGGGGGCTATGGCTACACCTTC
v_gene: TRBV4-3; len: 16; j_gene: TRBJ2-1; d_gene: NA; abundance: NA; CDR3aa: CASSLWGVISYNEQFF; CDR3nt: TGCGCCAGCAGTCTGTGGGGGGTTATATCCTACAATGAGCAGTTCTTC
v_gene: TRBV11-1; len: 13; j_gene: TRBJ2-5; d_gene: NA; abundance: NA; CDR3aa: CASSPGRDGTQYF; CDR3nt: TGTGCCAGCAGCCCAGGACGGGACGGAACCCAGTACTTC
v_gene: TRBV28; len: 14; j_gene: TRBJ1-2; d_gene: NA; abundance: once; CDR3aa: CASRGRHTNYGYTF; CDR3nt: TGTGCCAGCCGCGGACGGCACACTAACTATGGCTACACCTTC
v_gene: TRBV20-1; len: 16; j_gene: TRBJ2-4; d_gene: TRBD2; abundance: few; CDR3aa: CSARGLAGNWGNIQYF; CDR3nt: TGCAGTGCTAGAGGACTAGCGGGAAATTGGGGCAACATTCAGTACTTC
v_gene: TRBV7-3; len: 13; j_gene: TRBJ1-2; d_gene: TRBD1; abundance: NA; CDR3aa: CASSLVGGTGYTF; CDR3nt: TGTGCCAGCAGCTTAGTAGGGGGCACCGGCTACACCTTC
v_gene: TRBV6-6; len: 12; j_gene: TRBJ2-4; d_gene: NA; abundance: NA; CDR3aa: CASGQAKNIQYF; CDR3nt: TGTGCCAGCGGACAAGCCAAAAACATTCAGTACTTC
v_gene: TRBV12-3/TRBV12-4; len: 14; j_gene: TRBJ2-3; d_gene: NA; abundance: NA; CDR3aa: CASSLRGSADTQYF; CDR3nt: TGTGCCAGCAGTTTAAGGGGAAGCGCAGATACGCAGTATTTT
v_gene: TRBV12-3/TRBV12-4; len: 12; j_gene: TRBJ1-1; d_gene: NA; abundance: NA; CDR3aa: CASSNTGFGAFF; CDR3nt: TGTGCCAGCAGCAATACAGGGTTCGGAGCTTTCTTT
v_gene: TRBV6-2/TRBV6-3; len: 13; j_gene: TRBJ1-1; d_gene: TRBD1; abundance: NA; CDR3aa: CAIQDRVVPEAFF; CDR3nt: TGTGCCATCCAAGACAGGGTAGTTCCTGAAGCTTTCTTT
v_gene: TRBV6-5; len: 16; j_gene: TRBJ2-5; d_gene: TRBD2; abundance: few; CDR3aa: CASSYWTSVRQETQYF; CDR3nt: TGTGCCAGCAGTTACTGGACTAGCGTCCGCCAAGAGACCCAGTACTTC
v_gene: TRBV20-1; len: 15; j_gene: TRBJ2-1; d_gene: NA; abundance: NA; CDR3aa: CSAARGPFLHNEQFF; CDR3nt: TGCAGTGCCGCACGGGGCCCCTTTCTCCACAATGAGCAGTTCTTC
v_gene: TRBV7-2; len: 12; j_gene: TRBJ2-7; d_gene: NA; abundance: few; CDR3aa: CASRRDTYEQYF; CDR3nt: TGTGCCAGCCGACGGGACACCTACGAGCAGTACTTC
v_gene: TRBV14; len: 13; j_gene: TRBJ1-4; d_gene: NA; abundance: NA; CDR3aa: CASSQDAIEKLFF; CDR3nt: TGTGCCAGCAGCCAAGATGCGATTGAAAAACTGTTTTTT
v_gene: TRBV13; len: 15; j_gene: TRBJ1-1; d_gene: NA; abundance: once; CDR3aa: CASSLSGQWNTEAFF; CDR3nt: TGTGCCAGCAGCTTATCCGGCCAATGGAACACTGAAGCTTTCTTT
v_gene: TRBV7-2; len: 13; j_gene: TRBJ2-3; d_gene: NA; abundance: NA; CDR3aa: CASSFPVPDTQYF; CDR3nt: TGTGCCAGCAGCTTCCCTGTCCCAGATACGCAGTATTTT
v_gene: TRBV5-1; len: 16; j_gene: TRBJ2-5; d_gene: NA; abundance: NA; CDR3aa: CASSLGGLVAGETQYF; CDR3nt: TGCGCCAGCAGCTTGGGGGGGTTAGTTGCCGGAGAGACCCAGTACTTC
v_gene: TRBV25-1; len: 15; j_gene: TRBJ2-1; d_gene: NA; abundance: NA; CDR3aa: CASSEYTTGYNEQFF; CDR3nt: TGTGCCAGCAGTGAATATACTACGGGGTACAATGAGCAGTTCTTC
v_gene: TRBV20-1; len: 12; j_gene: TRBJ1-2; d_gene: NA; abundance: NA; CDR3aa: CSANRVRDGYTF; CDR3nt: TGCAGTGCAAACAGGGTCAGGGATGGCTACACCTTC
v_gene: TRBV10-2; len: 13; j_gene: TRBJ1-2; d_gene: NA; abundance: few; CDR3aa: CASSAREANGYTF; CDR3nt: TGCGCCAGCAGTGCTCGAGAGGCGAACGGCTACACCTTC
v_gene: TRBV7-2; len: 15; j_gene: TRBJ2-5; d_gene: NA; abundance: NA; CDR3aa: CASSLTSARAETQYF; CDR3nt: TGTGCCAGCAGCTTAACATCGGCCAGGGCAGAGACCCAGTACTTC
v_gene: TRBV7-9; len: 15; j_gene: TRBJ2-7; d_gene: NA; abundance: few; CDR3aa: CASSPVTDRPREQYF; CDR3nt: TGTGCCAGCAGCCCAGTGACCGACAGGCCGAGAGAGCAGTACTTC
v_gene: TRBV7-9; len: 16; j_gene: TRBJ2-1; d_gene: TRBD2; abundance: NA; CDR3aa: CASSLHSGSSYNEQFF; CDR3nt: TGTGCCAGCAGCCTCCATAGCGGGAGCTCCTACAATGAGCAGTTCTTC
v_gene: TRBV12-3/TRBV12-4; len: 15; j_gene: TRBJ2-3; d_gene: NA; abundance: NA; CDR3aa: CASSPGNIGTDTQYF; CDR3nt: TGTGCCAGCAGTCCCGGGAACATAGGGACAGATACGCAGTATTTT
v_gene: TRBV7-9; len: 12; j_gene: TRBJ1-2; d_gene: TRBD1; abundance: NA; CDR3aa: CASTKGADGYTF; CDR3nt: TGTGCCAGCACAAAGGGGGCGGACGGCTACACCTTC
v_gene: TRBV6-2/TRBV6-3; len: 18; j_gene: TRBJ2-1; d_gene: TRBD2; abundance: NA; CDR3aa: CASSYPGLAESSYNEQFF; CDR3nt: TGTGCCAGCAGTTACCCGGGACTAGCGGAGAGCTCCTACAATGAGCAGTTCTTC
v_gene: TRBV7-2; len: 14; j_gene: TRBJ2-5; d_gene: TRBD1; abundance: NA; CDR3aa: CASSRDRAAETQYF; CDR3nt: TGTGCCAGCAGCCGGGACAGGGCCGCAGAGACCCAGTACTTC
v_gene: TRBV4-3; len: 13; j_gene: TRBJ2-7; d_gene: NA; abundance: once; CDR3aa: CASSQWVRREQYF; CDR3nt: TGCGCCAGCAGCCAATGGGTAAGGCGCGAGCAGTACTTC
v_gene: TRBV6-2/TRBV6-3; len: 15; j_gene: TRBJ1-2; d_gene: TRBD1; abundance: NA; CDR3aa: CASSYRGTGGLGYTF; CDR3nt: TGTGCCAGCAGTTACAGAGGGACAGGGGGCCTTGGCTACACCTTC
v_gene: TRBV5-1; len: 14; j_gene: TRBJ2-1; d_gene: TRBD2; abundance: NA; CDR3aa: CASSLGTSSGEQFF; CDR3nt: TGCGCCAGCAGCTTGGGGACTAGCTCGGGGGAGCAGTTCTTC
v_gene: TRBV6-5; len: 18; j_gene: TRBJ2-3; d_gene: NA; abundance: NA; CDR3aa: CASSYPTSSSVLTDTQYF; CDR3nt: TGTGCCAGCAGTTACCCGACTAGTTCCTCCGTCCTCACAGATACACAGTATTTT
v_gene: TRBV7-3; len: 14; j_gene: TRBJ1-1; d_gene: NA; abundance: many; CDR3aa: CASSSPRTGTEAFF; CDR3nt: TGTGCCAGCAGCTCCCCCAGGACGGGGACTGAAGCTTTCTTT
v_gene: TRBV12-3/TRBV12-4; len: 18; j_gene: TRBJ1-2; d_gene: NA; abundance: few; CDR3aa: CASSFHPTGLGPNYGYTF; CDR3nt: TGTGCCAGCAGTTTCCACCCGACAGGATTGGGGCCTAACTATGGCTACACCTTC
v_gene: TRBV15; len: 15; j_gene: TRBJ2-1; d_gene: NA; abundance: NA; CDR3aa: CATSSPRFRVSGQFF; CDR3nt: TGTGCCACCAGCAGTCCCCGATTTAGGGTGTCAGGGCAGTTCTTC